Listed here is a single T cell receptor beta chain. This may come from a read error, since a much larger clone is one base off. This sample is drawn from a study of CD8+CD57+ T cells in acquired aplastic anemia. Study in general: The mean DNA yield obtained from sorted CD4+ and CD8+ cells came to approximately 3.2 ug.

Genomic DNA provided the template from which TCR beta VDJ and CDR3 profiles were obtained. One entry per CDR3 protein results from TCRdb running MiXCR on the reads. The sample lists over 150,000 distinct CDR3 sequences; around 50% were seen once. The CDR3 spans 15 residues. The receptor's source is a human donor in good health, serving as a control. The specimen sequenced was sorted CD4+, CD8+, or CD8+CD57+ T cells (not recorded which) from PBMCs. The V and J genes are TRBV12-3 or TRBV12-4 and TRBJ1-2; the D gene is possibly TRBD1 (6 bases). The CDR3 sequence is CAGSFTGHGLGGYTF. CDR3 DNA: TGTGCCGGCAGTTTCACAGGGCACGGGTTGGGTGGCTACACCTTC.